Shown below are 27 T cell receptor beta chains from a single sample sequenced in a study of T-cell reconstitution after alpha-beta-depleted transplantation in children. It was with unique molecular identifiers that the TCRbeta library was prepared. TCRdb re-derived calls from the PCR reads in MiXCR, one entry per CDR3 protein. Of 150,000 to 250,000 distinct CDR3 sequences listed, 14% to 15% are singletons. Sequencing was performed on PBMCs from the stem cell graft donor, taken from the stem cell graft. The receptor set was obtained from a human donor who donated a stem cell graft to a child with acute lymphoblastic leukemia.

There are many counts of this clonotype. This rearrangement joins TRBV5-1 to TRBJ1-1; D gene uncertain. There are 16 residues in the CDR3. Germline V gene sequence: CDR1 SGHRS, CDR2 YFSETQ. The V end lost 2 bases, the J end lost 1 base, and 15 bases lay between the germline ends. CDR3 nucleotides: TGCGCCAGCAGCTTTATAGACAACCGCAAGAACACTGAAGCTTTCTTT. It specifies CASSFIDNRKNTEAFF.

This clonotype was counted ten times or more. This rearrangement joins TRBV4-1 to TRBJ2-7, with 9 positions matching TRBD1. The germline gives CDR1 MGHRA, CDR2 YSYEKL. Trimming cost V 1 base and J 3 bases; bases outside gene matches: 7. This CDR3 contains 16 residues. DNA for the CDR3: TGCGCCAGCAGCCAAGGCCCGGGGACAGGGTTCTACGAGCAGTACTTC. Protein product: CASSQGPGTGFYEQYF.

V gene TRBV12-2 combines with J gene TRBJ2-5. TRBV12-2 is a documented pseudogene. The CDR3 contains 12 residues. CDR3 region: CASRLWGETQYF. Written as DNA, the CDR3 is TGTGCAAGTCGCTTATGGGGTGAGACCCAGTACTTC.

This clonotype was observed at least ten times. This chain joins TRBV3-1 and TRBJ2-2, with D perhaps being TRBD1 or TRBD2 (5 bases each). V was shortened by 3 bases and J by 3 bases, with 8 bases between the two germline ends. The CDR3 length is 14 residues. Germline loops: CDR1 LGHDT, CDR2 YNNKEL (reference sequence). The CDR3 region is CASSQGRDTGELFF. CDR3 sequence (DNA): TGTGCCAGCAGCCAGGGGCGGGACACCGGGGAGCTGTTTTTT.

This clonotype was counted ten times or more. CDR3 sequence: CASSLVEGAETQYF. The CDR3 DNA reads TGTGCCAGCAGCTTAGTAGAGGGGGCAGAGACCCAGTACTTC. This chain links TRBV7-2 with TRBJ2-5; 7 bases are shared with TRBD1. Per the germline V gene, CDR1 is SGHTA and CDR2 is FQGNSA. Unmatched junction bases numbered 3, after V lost 1 base and J lost 4 bases. The CDR3 runs 14 residues.

The CDR3 DNA sequence: TGTGCCAGTAGTACAAACAGGGGGTCGAGCACTGAAGCTTTCTTT. Translated, it gives CASSTNRGSSTEAFF. The chain joins TRBV19 to TRBJ1-1, with TRBD1 identical over 8 bases. The J segment lost 4 bases and the V segment lost 4 bases, leaving 8 bases of the junction unmatched. The CDR3 runs 15 residues. Germline V gene data show CDR1 as LNHDA and CDR2 as SQIVND (reference sequence).

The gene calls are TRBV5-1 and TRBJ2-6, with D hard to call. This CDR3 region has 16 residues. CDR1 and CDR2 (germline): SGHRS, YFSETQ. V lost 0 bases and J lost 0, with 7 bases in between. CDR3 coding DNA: TGCGCCAGCAGCTTGGTTCAGATCTCTGGGGCCAACGTCCTGACTTTC. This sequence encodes CASSLVQISGANVLTF.

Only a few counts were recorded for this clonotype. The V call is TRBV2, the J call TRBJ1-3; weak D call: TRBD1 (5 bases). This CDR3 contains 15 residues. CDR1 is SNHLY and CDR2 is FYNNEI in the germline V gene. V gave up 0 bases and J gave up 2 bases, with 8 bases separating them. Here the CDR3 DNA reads TGTGCCAGCAGTGAAGCGAGGACAACTGGAAACACCATATATTTT. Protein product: CASSEARTTGNTIYF. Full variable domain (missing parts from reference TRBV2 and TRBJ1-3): EPEVTQTPSHQVTQMGQEVILRCVPISNHLYFYWYRQILGQKVEFLVSFYNNEISEKSEIFDDQFSVERPDGSNFTLKIRSTKLEDSAMYFCASSEARTTGNTIYFGEGSWLTVV.

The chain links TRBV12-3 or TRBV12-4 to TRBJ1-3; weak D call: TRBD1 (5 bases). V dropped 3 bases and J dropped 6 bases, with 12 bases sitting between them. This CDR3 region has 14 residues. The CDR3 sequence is CASSFVGGSNTIYF. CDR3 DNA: TGTGCCAGCAGTTTCGTTGGGGGTTCAAACACCATATATTTT.

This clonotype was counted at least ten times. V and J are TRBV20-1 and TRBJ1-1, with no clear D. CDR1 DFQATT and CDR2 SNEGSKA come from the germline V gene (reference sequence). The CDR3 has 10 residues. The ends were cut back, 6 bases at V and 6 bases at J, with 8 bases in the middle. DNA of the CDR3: TGCAGTGCCCAACTCGCTGAAGCTTTCTTT. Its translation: CSAQLAEAFF.

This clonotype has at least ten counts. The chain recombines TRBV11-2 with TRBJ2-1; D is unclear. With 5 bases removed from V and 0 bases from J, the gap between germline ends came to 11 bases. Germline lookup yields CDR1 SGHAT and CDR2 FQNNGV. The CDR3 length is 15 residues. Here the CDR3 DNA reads TGTGCCAGCAGCGGCCTAGTCTTCTCCTACAATGAGCAGTTCTTC. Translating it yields CASSGLVFSYNEQFF. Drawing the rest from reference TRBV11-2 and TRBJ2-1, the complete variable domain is EAGVAQSPRYKIIEKRQSVAFWCNPISGHATLYWYQQILGQGPKLLIQFQNNGVVDDSQLPKDRFSAERLKGVDSTLKIQPAKLEDSAVYLCASSGLVFSYNEQFFGPGTRLTVL.

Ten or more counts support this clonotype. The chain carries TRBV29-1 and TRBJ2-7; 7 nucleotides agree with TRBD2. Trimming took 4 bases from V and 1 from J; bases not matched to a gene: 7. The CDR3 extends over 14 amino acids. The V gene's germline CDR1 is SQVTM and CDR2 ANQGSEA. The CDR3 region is CSVALRERSYEQYF. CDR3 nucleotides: TGCAGCGTTGCATTGCGGGAGCGTTCCTACGAGCAGTACTTC.

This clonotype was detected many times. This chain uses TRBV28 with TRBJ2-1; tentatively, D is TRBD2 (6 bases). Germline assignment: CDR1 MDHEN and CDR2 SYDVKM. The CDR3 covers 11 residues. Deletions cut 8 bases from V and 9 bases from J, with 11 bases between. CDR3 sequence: CASGGRGEQFF. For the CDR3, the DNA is TGTGCCAGCGGAGGGCGAGGTGAGCAGTTCTTC.

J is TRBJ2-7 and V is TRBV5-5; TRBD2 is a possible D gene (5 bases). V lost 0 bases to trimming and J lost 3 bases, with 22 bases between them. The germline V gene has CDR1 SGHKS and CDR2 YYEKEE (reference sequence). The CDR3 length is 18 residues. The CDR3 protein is CASSLDPGEGFKGYEQYF. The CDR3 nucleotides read TGTGCCAGCAGCTTGGACCCCGGGGAAGGATTCAAAGGCTACGAGCAGTACTTC.

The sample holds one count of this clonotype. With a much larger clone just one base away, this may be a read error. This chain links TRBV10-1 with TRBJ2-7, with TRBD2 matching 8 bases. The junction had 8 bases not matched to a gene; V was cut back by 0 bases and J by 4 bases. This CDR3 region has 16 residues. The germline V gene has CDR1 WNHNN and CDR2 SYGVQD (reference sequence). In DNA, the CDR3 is TGCGCCAGCAGTGAGTCAAGCGCGGGGGGTGTGTACGAGCAGTACTTC. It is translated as CASSESSAGGVYEQYF.

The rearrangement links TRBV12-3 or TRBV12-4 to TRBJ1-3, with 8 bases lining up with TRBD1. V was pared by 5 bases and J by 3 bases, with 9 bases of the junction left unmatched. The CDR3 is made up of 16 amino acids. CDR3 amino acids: CASSARTGQIGNTIYF. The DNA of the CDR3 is TGTGCCAGCAGTGCGCGGACAGGGCAAATTGGAAACACCATATATTTT.

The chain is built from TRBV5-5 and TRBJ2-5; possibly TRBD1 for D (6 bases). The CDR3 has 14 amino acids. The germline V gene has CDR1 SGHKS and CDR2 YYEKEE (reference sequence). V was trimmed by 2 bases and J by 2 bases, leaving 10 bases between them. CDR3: CASSFQGLQETQYF. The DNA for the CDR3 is TGTGCCAGCAGCTTTCAGGGGTTGCAAGAGACCCAGTACTTC.

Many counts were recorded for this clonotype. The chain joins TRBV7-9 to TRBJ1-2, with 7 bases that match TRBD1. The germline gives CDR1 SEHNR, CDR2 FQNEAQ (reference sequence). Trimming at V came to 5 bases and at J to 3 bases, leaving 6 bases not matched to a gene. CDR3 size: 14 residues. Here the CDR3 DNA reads TGTGCCAGCAGCAAACGGGACAGCTACTATGGCTACACCTTC. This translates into CASSKRDSYYGYTF.

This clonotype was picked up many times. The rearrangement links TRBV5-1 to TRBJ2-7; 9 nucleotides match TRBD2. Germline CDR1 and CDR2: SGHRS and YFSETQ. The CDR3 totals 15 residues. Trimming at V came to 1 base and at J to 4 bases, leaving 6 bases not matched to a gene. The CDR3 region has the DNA TGCGCCAGCAGCTTGAGAGCGGGAGGTCGGTACGAGCAGTACTTC. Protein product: CASSLRAGGRYEQYF.

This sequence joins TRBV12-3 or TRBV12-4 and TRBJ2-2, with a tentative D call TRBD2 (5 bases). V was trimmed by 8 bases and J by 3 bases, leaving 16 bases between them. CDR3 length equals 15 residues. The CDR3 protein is CASGIRGRYTGELFF. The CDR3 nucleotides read TGTGCCAGCGGGATCCGGGGAAGGTACACCGGGGAGCTGTTTTTT.

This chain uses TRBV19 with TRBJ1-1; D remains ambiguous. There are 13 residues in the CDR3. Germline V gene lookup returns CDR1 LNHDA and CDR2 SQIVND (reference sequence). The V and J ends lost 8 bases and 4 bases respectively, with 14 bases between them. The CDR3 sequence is CASDNVGGTEAFF. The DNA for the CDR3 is TGTGCCAGTGATAATGTGGGAGGCACTGAAGCTTTCTTT.

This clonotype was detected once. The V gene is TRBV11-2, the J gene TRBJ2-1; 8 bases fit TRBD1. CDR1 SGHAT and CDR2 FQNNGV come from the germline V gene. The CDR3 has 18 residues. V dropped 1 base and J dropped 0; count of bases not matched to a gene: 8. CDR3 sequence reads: CASSLGGDRFISYNEQFF. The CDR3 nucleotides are TGTGCCAGCAGCTTAGGAGGGGACAGGTTTATCTCCTACAATGAGCAGTTCTTC.

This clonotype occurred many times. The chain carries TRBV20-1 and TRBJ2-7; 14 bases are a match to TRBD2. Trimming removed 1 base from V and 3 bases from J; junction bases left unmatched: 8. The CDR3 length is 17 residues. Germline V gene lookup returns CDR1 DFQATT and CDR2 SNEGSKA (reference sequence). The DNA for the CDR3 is TGCAGTGCTAGAGCTACCGGGACTAGCGGGAGCCACTACGAGCAGTACTTC. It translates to CSARATGTSGSHYEQYF.

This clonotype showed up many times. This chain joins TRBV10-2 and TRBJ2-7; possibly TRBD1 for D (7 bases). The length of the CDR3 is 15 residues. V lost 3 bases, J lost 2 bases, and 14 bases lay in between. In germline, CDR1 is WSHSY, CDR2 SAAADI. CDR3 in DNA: TGCGCCAGCAGTGACAGGGGGGAGGTGACCTACGAGCAGTACTTC. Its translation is CASSDRGEVTYEQYF.

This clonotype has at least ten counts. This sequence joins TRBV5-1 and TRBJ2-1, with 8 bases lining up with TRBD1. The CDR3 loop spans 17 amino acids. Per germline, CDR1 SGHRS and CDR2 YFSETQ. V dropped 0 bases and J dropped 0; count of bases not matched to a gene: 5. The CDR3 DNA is TGCGCCAGCAGCTTGGGGACAGGGAGTAACTCCTACAATGAGCAGTTCTTC. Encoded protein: CASSLGTGSNSYNEQFF.

The CDR3 coding sequence is TGTGCCAGCAGCCCTACCGAGGGTAAACTGTTTTTT. It yields the protein CASSPTEGKLFF. The rearrangement uses TRBV11-2 and TRBJ1-4; D remains ambiguous. The CDR3 runs 12 residues. Germline assignment: CDR1 SGHAT and CDR2 FQNNGV. V lost 5 bases and J lost 11, with 12 bases in between.

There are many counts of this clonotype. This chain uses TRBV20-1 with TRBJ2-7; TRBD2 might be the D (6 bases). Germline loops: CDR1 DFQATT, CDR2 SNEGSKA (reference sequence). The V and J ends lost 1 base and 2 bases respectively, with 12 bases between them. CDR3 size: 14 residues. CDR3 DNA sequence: TGCAGTGCTAGAGTGGCGGGATCCCCCTACGAGCAGTACTTC. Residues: CSARVAGSPYEQYF.